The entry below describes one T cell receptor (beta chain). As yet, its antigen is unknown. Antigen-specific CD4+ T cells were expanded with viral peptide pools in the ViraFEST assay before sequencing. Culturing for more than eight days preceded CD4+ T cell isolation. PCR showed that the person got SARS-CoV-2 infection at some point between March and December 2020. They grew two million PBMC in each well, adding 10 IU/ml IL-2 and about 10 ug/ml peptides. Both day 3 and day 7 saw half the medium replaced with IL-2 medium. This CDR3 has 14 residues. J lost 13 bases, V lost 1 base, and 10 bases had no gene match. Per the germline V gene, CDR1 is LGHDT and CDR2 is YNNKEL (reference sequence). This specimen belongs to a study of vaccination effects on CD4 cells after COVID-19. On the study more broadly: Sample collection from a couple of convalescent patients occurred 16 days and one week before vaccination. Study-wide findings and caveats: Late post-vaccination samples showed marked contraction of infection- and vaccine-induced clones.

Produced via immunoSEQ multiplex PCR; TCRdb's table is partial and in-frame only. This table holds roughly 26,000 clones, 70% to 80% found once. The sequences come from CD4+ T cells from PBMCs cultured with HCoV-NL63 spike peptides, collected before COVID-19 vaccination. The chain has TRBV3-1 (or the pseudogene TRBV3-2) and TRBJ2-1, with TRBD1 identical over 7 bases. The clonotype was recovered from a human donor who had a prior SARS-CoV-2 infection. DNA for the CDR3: TGTGCCAGCAGCCAAGGGACAGGAAGGGGGTATCAGTTCTTC. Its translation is CASSQGTGRGYQFF.